These T cell receptor beta chains were read from a single sample in a study of blood T cell repertoires in COVID-19. TCRdb's copy holds only in-frame clones and misses some; the assay was immunoSEQ multiplex PCR. The profile shows under 110,000 clones, around 84% of them singletons. The material sequenced was peripheral blood. Receptors originate from a woman aged 70-85 years with active or convalescent COVID-19. Each CDR3 is given with its conserved first and last residue. The order of the fields is J gene, clone size, V gene, D gene, CDR3 protein, CDR3 DNA. A D gene is named only where the DNA matches it firmly. Not every row has a clone size; where given, it reads once, few, many or a size class.

j_gene: TRBJ2-5; abundance: NA; v_gene: TRBV28; d_gene: TRBD2; CDR3aa: CASSQTYGGAGTQYF; CDR3nt: TGTGCCAGCAGTCAAACCTACGGGGGGGCTGGTACCCAGTACTTC
j_gene: TRBJ2-3; abundance: NA; v_gene: TRBV19; d_gene: NA; CDR3aa: CASSIGARGNTQYF; CDR3nt: TGTGCCAGTAGTATTGGAGCGAGAGGGAATACGCAGTATTTT
j_gene: TRBJ2-1; abundance: NA; v_gene: TRBV15; d_gene: TRBD2; CDR3aa: CATSRKTSPPDNEQFF; CDR3nt: TGTGCCACCAGCAGAAAGACTAGCCCTCCTGACAATGAGCAGTTCTTC
j_gene: TRBJ2-3; abundance: few; v_gene: TRBV4-3; d_gene: NA; CDR3aa: CASSQDQFTDTQYF; CDR3nt: TGCGCCAGCAGCCAAGATCAATTCACAGATACGCAGTATTTT
j_gene: TRBJ2-7; abundance: NA; v_gene: TRBV12-3/TRBV12-4; d_gene: TRBD2; CDR3aa: CATQRDSYEQYF; CDR3nt: TGTGCCACCCAGCGGGACTCCTACGAGCAGTACTTC
j_gene: TRBJ1-5; abundance: NA; v_gene: TRBV5-1; d_gene: TRBD1; CDR3aa: CASSTGTGRQPQHF; CDR3nt: TGCGCCAGCAGCACAGGGACAGGGCGTCAGCCCCAGCATTTT
j_gene: TRBJ1-5; abundance: many; v_gene: TRBV20-1; d_gene: NA; CDR3aa: CSASAGAISNQPQHF; CDR3nt: TGCAGTGCTAGTGCAGGGGCTATTAGCAATCAGCCCCAGCATTTT
j_gene: TRBJ1-3; abundance: NA; v_gene: TRBV15; d_gene: NA; CDR3aa: CATSREGGPGNTIYF; CDR3nt: TGTGCCACCAGCAGAGAGGGGGGACCTGGAAACACCATATATTTT
j_gene: TRBJ2-7; abundance: few; v_gene: TRBV7-2; d_gene: NA; CDR3aa: CASSTYNSYEQYF; CDR3nt: TGTGCCAGCAGCACCTATAACTCCTACGAGCAGTACTTC
j_gene: TRBJ2-3; abundance: NA; v_gene: TRBV5-8; d_gene: TRBD1; CDR3aa: CASSAEKTGFSTDTQYF; CDR3nt: TGTGCCAGCAGCGCCGAAAAGACAGGGTTCTCCACAGATACGCAGTATTTT